The 29 T cell receptor beta chains below come from one sample, sequenced in a study of CD8+ T cells in alopecia areata. Reverse transcription of extracted RNA yielded cDNA, which provided the sequencing template. Assay: immunoSEQ multiplex PCR; the TCRdb copy retains only in-frame clones and omits some. Among about 160,000 clones listed, over 70% were seen once. The specimen comprised CD8+ T cells sorted from blood, sampled at week 0. These receptor sequences come from a human donor with alopecia areata.

About this clone itself: Mismatch with germline at one junction end may stem from a read error. The genes are TRBV6-1 and TRBJ1-1; 7 bases align to TRBD1. CDR1 and CDR2 from the germline V gene are MNHNS and SASEGT. The CDR3 is 11 amino acids. CDR3 sequence: CATQGGTGAFF. CDR3 DNA: TGTGCCACCCAGGGGGGTACTGGAGCTTTCTTT.

This sequence joins TRBV27 and TRBJ2-5; D not certain. This CDR3 comprises 13 residues. Per the germline V gene, CDR1 is MNHEY and CDR2 is SMNVEV (reference sequence). Trimming took off 4 bases at V and 2 bases at J, with 8 bases between the two ends. CDR3 nucleotide sequence: TGTGCCAGCAGTTCCCCCTCGCAAGAGACCCAGTACTTC. This translates into CASSSPSQETQYF.

As DNA, the CDR3 is TGCAGCGTTGATGGTATTGGTGAAAAACTGTTTTTT. It is translated as CSVDGIGEKLFF. The genes are TRBV29-1 and TRBJ1-4, with D hard to call. The V gene's germline CDR1 is SQVTM and CDR2 ANQGSEA. The V end was cut by 3 bases, the J end by 7 bases, with 9 bases between. CDR3 length: 12 residues.

The V gene is TRBV5-1, the J gene TRBJ2-1; TRBD2 agrees at 11 bases. Germline V gene sequence: CDR1 SGHRS, CDR2 YFSETQ. The CDR3 contains 15 residues. The V and J ends lost 4 bases and 6 bases, in that order; junction bases with no gene match: 6. CDR3 amino acids: CASSAGLADFNEQFF. CDR3 coding DNA: TGCGCCAGCAGCGCGGGACTAGCGGATTTCAATGAGCAGTTCTTC. The whole variable domain, remainder taken from reference TRBV5-1 and TRBJ2-1, is KAGVTQTPRYLIKTRGQQVTLSCSPISGHRSVSWYQQTPGQGLQFLFEYFSETQRNKGNFPGRFSGRQFSNSRSEMNVSTLELGDSALYLCASSAGLADFNEQFFGPGTRLTVL.

The chain is built from TRBV5-4 and TRBJ2-7, with D hard to call. V gave up 4 bases and J gave up 0 bases, with 17 bases separating them. Germline V gene lookup returns CDR1 SGHNT and CDR2 YYREEE (reference sequence). The CDR3 is made up of 16 amino acids. The CDR3 protein is CASSPVGFRNSYEQYF. The DNA of the CDR3 is TGTGCCAGCAGCCCGGTCGGGTTTAGGAACTCCTACGAGCAGTACTTC.

This chain joins TRBV29-1 and TRBJ2-7; TRBD1 matches at 7 bases. CDR1 and CDR2 from the germline V gene are SQVTM and ANQGSEA. The junction had 8 bases not matched to a gene; V was cut back by 6 bases and J by 0 bases. CDR3 size: 14 residues. CDR3 amino acids: CSVIAGDSSYEQYF. The CDR3, as DNA: TGCAGCGTGATTGCCGGGGACAGCTCCTACGAGCAGTACTTC.

CDR3 coding DNA: TGTGCCAGCACGGATGGGGCTAGCGGATACAATGAGCAGTTCTTC. Its translation: CASTDGASGYNEQFF. The chain carries TRBV27 and TRBJ2-1; 7 bases agree with TRBD2. V gave up 7 bases and J gave up 4 bases; unmatched junction bases: 10. The CDR3 runs to 15 residues. Germline V gene sequence: CDR1 MNHEY, CDR2 SMNVEV (reference sequence).

The CDR3 spells CASSQEGEGGGEQFF. CDR3 in DNA: TGCGCCAGCAGCCAAGAGGGGGAGGGGGGAGGTGAGCAGTTCTTC. V usage is TRBV4-1 and J usage is TRBJ2-1; D might be TRBD2 (7 bases). Germline values: CDR1 MGHRA, CDR2 YSYEKL. This CDR3 is built from 15 residues. V gave up 0 bases and J gave up 9 bases, with 15 bases separating them.

The chain couples TRBV19 to TRBJ2-7, with a tentative D call TRBD1 (6 bases). CDR1 is LNHDA and CDR2 is SQIVND in the germline V gene (reference sequence). The V end was cut by 4 bases, the J end by 3 bases, with 13 bases between. The CDR3 sequence is 14 residues long. The CDR3 loop is CASSTLDRFYEQYF. CDR3 sequence (DNA): TGTGCCAGTAGTACCCTCGACAGGTTCTACGAGCAGTACTTC.

The chain uses TRBV2 and TRBJ2-2, with D unclear. Trimming shortened V by 9 bases and J by 2 bases, and 10 bases separated the two germline ends. CDR1 and CDR2 from the germline V gene are SNHLY and FYNNEI. The CDR3 covers 13 residues. The CDR3 loop is CASCAPNTGELFF. CDR3 DNA: TGTGCCAGTTGCGCGCCCAACACCGGGGAGCTGTTTTTT.

The chain combines TRBV5-6 with TRBJ2-3; D is undetermined. The CDR3 contains 13 residues. The germline CDR1 and CDR2 sequences are SGHDT and YYEEEE. The ends were cut back, 0 bases at V and 4 bases at J, with 6 bases in the middle. CDR3 bases: TGTGCCAGCAGCTTGGAATATTCAGATACGCAGTATTTT. Its translation: CASSLEYSDTQYF.

The chain is built from TRBV11-1 and TRBJ2-7; D remains unclear. The CDR3 covers 12 residues. Germline V gene sequence: CDR1 SGHAT, CDR2 FQDESV (reference sequence). Deletions cut 3 bases from V and 4 bases from J, with 7 bases between. The CDR3 protein is CASSFRDYEQYF. DNA of the CDR3: TGTGCCAGCAGCTTTCGAGATTACGAGCAGTACTTC.

This clone appeared a few times. This rearrangement joins TRBV4-2 to TRBJ2-2; 12 positions agree with TRBD2. Germline assignment: CDR1 LGHNA and CDR2 YNFKEQ. The CDR3 has 15 residues. The trim removed 4 bases at V and 8 bases at J, leaving 5 bases unmatched. The CDR3 DNA reads TGTGCCAGCAGCCCGATTGGACTAGCGGGGGGGGAGCTGTTTTTT. Translated, it gives CASSPIGLAGGELFF.

The chain couples TRBV25-1 to TRBJ2-7; D might be TRBD2 (6 bases). The CDR3 is 12 residues long. V lost 10 bases and J 3 bases, leaving 13 bases between the germline ends. CDR1 and CDR2 from the germline V gene are MGHDK and SYGVNS. The CDR3 DNA reads TGTGCCATCGGGACTGGGGGCTACGAGCAGTACTTC. Translation gives CAIGTGGYEQYF.

This clone was picked up one time. This chain joins TRBV5-1 and TRBJ2-1; D possibly corresponds to TRBD2 (6 bases). This CDR3 has 15 residues. Trimming took off 1 base at V and 5 bases at J, with 13 bases between the two ends. Germline CDR1 SGHRS, CDR2 YFSETQ. The CDR3 loop reads CASSLREKGNNEQFF. The CDR3 coding sequence is TGCGCCAGCAGCTTGCGGGAGAAGGGAAACAATGAGCAGTTCTTC. The whole variable domain, remainder taken from reference TRBV5-1 and TRBJ2-1, is KAGVTQTPRYLIKTRGQQVTLSCSPISGHRSVSWYQQTPGQGLQFLFEYFSETQRNKGNFPGRFSGRQFSNSRSEMNVSTLELGDSALYLCASSLREKGNNEQFFGPGTRLTVL.

CDR3 nucleotide sequence: TGTGCCAGCAGCGCGGACGGGCGAATGGGCAAAAACATTCAGTACTTC. Protein product: CASSADGRMGKNIQYF. The rearrangement joins TRBV9 to TRBJ2-4; D unresolved. This CDR3 has 16 amino acids. Germline V CDR1 and CDR2: SGDLS, YYNGEE. Trimming stripped 3 bases from V and 3 bases from J, with 16 bases between.

This chain links TRBV27 with TRBJ2-3; no clear D. Between the trimmed V and J ends, which lost 4 bases and 2 bases, there was a span of 10 bases. CDR3 size: 14 residues. Germline lookup yields CDR1 MNHEY and CDR2 SMNVEV (reference sequence). CDR3 sequence reads: CASSYRLNTDTQYF. In DNA form, the CDR3 reads TGTGCCAGCAGTTATAGGCTAAACACAGATACGCAGTATTTT.

This chain connects TRBV6-1 to TRBJ1-6, with 7 bases identical to TRBD1. J gave up 9 bases and V 4 bases, and 9 bases lay outside the gene matches. There are 15 residues in the CDR3. Germline values: CDR1 MNHNS, CDR2 SASEGT. This CDR3 reads CASSVTPGGSSPLHF. The DNA for the CDR3 is TGTGCCAGCAGTGTTACGCCAGGGGGTAGTTCACCCCTCCACTTT.

V gene TRBV25-1 combines with J gene TRBJ1-2; TRBD1 might be the D (5 bases). V lost 2 bases and J lost 4, with 14 bases in between. Germline V gives CDR1 MGHDK, CDR2 SYGVNS. This CDR3 has 15 amino acids. The CDR3 sequence is CASSELAGSGYGYTF. CDR3 nucleotide sequence: TGTGCCAGCAGTGAACTTGCAGGGAGCGGCTATGGCTACACCTTC.

J is TRBJ2-3 and V is TRBV4-2; 7 bases match TRBD1. The CDR3 consists of 14 residues. In germline, CDR1 is LGHNA, CDR2 YNFKEQ. Germline trimming cut 1 base from V and 7 bases from J; bases unmatched to any gene: 5. CDR3 nucleotides: TGTGCCAGCAGCCAAGTTACAGGGGAACATACGCAGTATTTT. The encoded protein is CASSQVTGEHTQYF.

This chain joins TRBV30 and TRBJ2-7; weak D call: TRBD2 (5 bases). The germline V and J ends were trimmed by 5 bases and 4 bases, with 12 bases remaining between them. The CDR3 spans 12 residues. Per germline, CDR1 GTSNPN and CDR2 SVGIG (reference sequence). CDR3 in amino acids: CAWGEGMYEQYF. CDR3 nucleotides: TGTGCCTGGGGAGAGGGAATGTACGAGCAGTACTTC.

The gene calls are TRBV5-1 and TRBJ2-3; D is undetermined. CDR3 length equals 11 residues. Trimming removed 5 bases at V and 2 bases at J, with 3 bases between. The V gene's germline CDR1 is SGHRS and CDR2 YFSETQ. CDR3 residues: CASRDTDTQYF. In DNA form, the CDR3 reads TGCGCCAGCAGAGACACAGATACGCAGTATTTT. Full variable domain (outside the CDR3, taken from reference TRBV5-1 and TRBJ2-3): KAGVTQTPRYLIKTRGQQVTLSCSPISGHRSVSWYQQTPGQGLQFLFEYFSETQRNKGNFPGRFSGRQFSNSRSEMNVSTLELGDSALYLCASRDTDTQYFGPGTRLTVL.

This chain uses TRBV14 with TRBJ2-7, with 7 bases matching TRBD2. J was trimmed by 2 bases and V by 4 bases; bases with no gene match: 5. Germline V CDR1 and CDR2: SGHDN, FVKESK. This CDR3 is built from 14 residues. CDR3 bases: TGTGCCAGCAGCCCAACCGGGAGGACCTACGAGCAGTACTTC. It is translated as CASSPTGRTYEQYF.

The J gene is TRBJ2-5, the V gene TRBV7-6; D is undetermined. V was clipped by 0 bases and J by 0 bases, with 8 bases between them. Germline V CDR1 and CDR2: SGHVS, FNYEAQ. This CDR3 has 15 residues. CDR3 coding DNA: TGTGCCAGCAGCTTAGCGCAAGGAGACCAAGAGACCCAGTACTTC. It specifies CASSLAQGDQETQYF.

A word on this clone: Other nucleotide sequences in the sample specify the same CDR3. The chain combines TRBV9 with TRBJ2-1, with a possible D match to TRBD2 (6 bases). This CDR3 region has 15 residues. The V gene's germline CDR1 is SGDLS and CDR2 YYNGEE. Trimming took 0 bases from V and 1 from J, leaving 8 bases between them. The CDR3 loop reads CASSVGSGSYNEQFF. The CDR3 bases are TGTGCCAGCAGCGTAGGTAGCGGATCCTACAATGAGCAGTTCTTC. The full variable domain, completed using reference TRBV9 and TRBJ2-1, is DSGVTQTPKHLITATGQRVTLRCSPRSGDLSVYWYQQSLDQGLQFLIQYYNGEERAKGNILERFSAQQFPDLHSELNLSSLELGDSALYFCASSVGSGSYNEQFFGPGTRLTVL.

This chain uses TRBV27 with TRBJ2-7; TRBD2 matches at 12 bases. CDR3 length: 15 amino acids. In germline, CDR1 is MNHEY, CDR2 SMNVEV (reference sequence). The junction had 1 base not matched to a gene; V was cut back by 0 bases and J by 4 bases. CDR3 bases: TGTGCCAGCAGTTTATCGACTAGCGGGAGTTACGAGCAGTACTTC. It encodes CASSLSTSGSYEQYF.

This clone has only one observation. The chain carries TRBV29-1 and TRBJ2-5; TRBD1 matches 9 bases. Germline V gene sequence: CDR1 SQVTM, CDR2 ANQGSEA. The CDR3 has 15 amino acids. V shed 0 bases and J 3 bases; nucleotides not matched to a gene: 5. The CDR3 sequence is CSVEDRWDREETQYF. The CDR3 DNA is TGCAGCGTTGAAGATCGTTGGGACAGGGAAGAGACCCAGTACTTC.

This clone has only a few counts. The CDR3 sequence is CASSLDASDTDTQYF. The CDR3 coding sequence is TGTGCCAGCAGCTTAGACGCGTCAGACACAGATACGCAGTATTTT. The gene calls are TRBV7-6 and TRBJ2-3; D gene uncertain. V dropped 1 base and J dropped 2 bases, with 10 bases sitting between them. Germline CDR1 SGHVS, CDR2 FNYEAQ. CDR3 length: 15 residues.

The chain recombines TRBV29-1 with TRBJ1-2, with TRBD1 as a possible D gene (5 bases). V gave up 3 bases and J gave up 8 bases, with 16 bases separating them. The CDR3 loop spans 13 amino acids. Germline lookup yields CDR1 SQVTM and CDR2 ANQGSEA. As DNA, the CDR3 is TGCAGCGTTGAGGGGGACCCCACCCGGGGCTACACCTTC. This gives the protein CSVEGDPTRGYTF. The full variable domain, in which reference TRBV29-1 and TRBJ1-2 provide the parts outside the CDR3, is SAVISQKPSRDICQRGTSLTIQCQVDSQVTMMFWYRQQPGQSLTLIATANQGSEATYESGFVIDKFPISRPNLTFSTLTVSNMSPEDSSIYLCSVEGDPTRGYTFGSGTRLTVV.